This paragraph reports one TCR beta chain. This sample was included in a study of T cell changes during pregnancy in multiple sclerosis. CDR1 and CDR2 (germline): SEHNR, FQNEAQ (reference sequence). The V end lost 3 bases, the J end lost 7 bases, and 16 bases lay between the germline ends. The CDR3 extends over 15 amino acids. Here immunoSEQ multiplex PCR was the method, and the copy in TCRdb shows in-frame clones only, minus some. The table has about 77,000 clones, roughly 91% seen once. This TCR was sampled from a female donor in good health, enrolled as a control in a pregnancy study. The rearrangement uses TRBV7-9 and TRBJ2-1; D possibly corresponds to TRBD2 (5 bases). Source: peripheral blood, taken after pregnancy. The CDR3 reads CASSFSETTRNEQFF. CDR3 DNA sequence: TGTGCCAGCAGCTTCTCCGAAACCACTAGGAATGAGCAGTTCTTC. The full variable domain, rest sourced from reference TRBV7-9 and TRBJ2-1, is DTGVSQNPRHKITKRGQNVTFRCDPISEHNRLYWYRQTLGQGPEFLTYFQNEAQLEKSRLLSDRFSAERPKGSFSTLEIQRTEQGDSAMYLCASSFSETTRNEQFFGPGTRLTVL.